Listed below are T cell receptor beta chains from one sample, sequenced in a study of blood T cell repertoires in COVID-19. TCRdb's copy holds only in-frame clones and misses some; the assay was immunoSEQ multiplex PCR. This repertoire shows tens of thousands of clones, 80% found once; its top ten account for roughly 60%. The sample was peripheral blood. These receptors originate from a woman older than 75 with acute or convalescent COVID-19. Both conserved end residues are part of each CDR3.

j_gene: TRBJ1-2; v_gene: TRBV5-1; CDR3aa: CASSPRTEGNYGYTF
j_gene: TRBJ2-1; v_gene: TRBV19; CDR3aa: CASSLTSGYNEQFF
j_gene: TRBJ2-7; v_gene: TRBV5-1; CDR3aa: CASSSGLAGVHEQYF
j_gene: TRBJ2-2; v_gene: TRBV3-1/TRBV3-2; CDR3aa: CASSPWTMTGELFF
j_gene: TRBJ2-2; v_gene: TRBV4-3; CDR3aa: CASSRVAGGPNTGELFF
j_gene: TRBJ1-4; v_gene: TRBV29-1; CDR3aa: CSVEGGAGDTNEKLFF
j_gene: TRBJ2-7; v_gene: TRBV6-2/TRBV6-3; CDR3aa: CASSSPSGTRGDEQYF
j_gene: TRBJ1-2; v_gene: TRBV9; CDR3aa: CASSVGQGINYGYTF
j_gene: TRBJ1-2; v_gene: TRBV14; CDR3aa: CASSRLQGLGYTF
j_gene: TRBJ1-2; v_gene: TRBV28; CDR3aa: CASTTSGTYYGYTF
j_gene: TRBJ1-6; v_gene: TRBV3-1/TRBV3-2; CDR3aa: CASSQAQSPLHF
j_gene: TRBJ1-1; v_gene: TRBV15; CDR3aa: CATSRGFGRGYTEAFF